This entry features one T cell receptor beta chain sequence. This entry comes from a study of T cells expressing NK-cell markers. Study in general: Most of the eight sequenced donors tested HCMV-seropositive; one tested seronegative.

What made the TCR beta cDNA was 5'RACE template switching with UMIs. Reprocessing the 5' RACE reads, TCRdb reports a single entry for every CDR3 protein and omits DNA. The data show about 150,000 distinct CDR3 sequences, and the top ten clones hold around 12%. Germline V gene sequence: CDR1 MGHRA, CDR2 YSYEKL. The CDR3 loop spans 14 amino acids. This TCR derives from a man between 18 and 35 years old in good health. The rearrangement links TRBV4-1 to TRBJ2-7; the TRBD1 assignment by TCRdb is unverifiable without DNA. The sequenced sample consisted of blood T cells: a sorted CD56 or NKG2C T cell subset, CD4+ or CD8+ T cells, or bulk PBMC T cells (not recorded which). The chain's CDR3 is CASSLRTPGREQYF.